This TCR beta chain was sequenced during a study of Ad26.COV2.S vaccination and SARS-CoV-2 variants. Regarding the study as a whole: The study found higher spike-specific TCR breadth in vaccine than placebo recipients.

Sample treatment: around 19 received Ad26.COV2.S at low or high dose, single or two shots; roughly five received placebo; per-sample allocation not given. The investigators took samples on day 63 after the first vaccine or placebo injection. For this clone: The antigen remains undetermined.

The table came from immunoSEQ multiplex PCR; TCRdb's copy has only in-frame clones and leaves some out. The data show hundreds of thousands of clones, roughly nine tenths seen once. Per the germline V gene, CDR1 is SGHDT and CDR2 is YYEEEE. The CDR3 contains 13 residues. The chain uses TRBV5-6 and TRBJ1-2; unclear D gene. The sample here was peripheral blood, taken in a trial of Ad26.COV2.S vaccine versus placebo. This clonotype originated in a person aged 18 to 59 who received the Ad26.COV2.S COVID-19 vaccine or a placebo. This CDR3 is CATQPGPGRGYTF. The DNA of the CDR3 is TGTGCGACGCAACCCGGCCCGGGGAGAGGCTACACCTTC.